One sample yielded the 14 T cell receptor beta chains listed below, sequenced in a study of cytomegalovirus exposure and HLA in healthy donors. Both 60 Vbeta primers and 13 Jbeta primers went into the PCR. Sequenced by immunoSEQ multiplex PCR; TCRdb stores in-frame clones only, minus some. This sample has about 180,000 clones; approximately 73% occur once, and the top ten carry about 2.5%. The sample taken for sequencing was PBMCs. The receptors come from a young woman in good health and CMV-seropositive.

The genes are TRBV5-1 and TRBJ2-1; 11 bases align to TRBD2. The length of the CDR3 is 17 residues. J gave up 0 bases and V 4 bases, and 6 bases lay outside the gene matches. Germline CDR1 and CDR2: SGHRS and YFSETQ. The CDR3 coding sequence is TGCGCCAGCAGCCCTAAACTAGCGGGGGACTCCTACAATGAGCAGTTCTTC. Encoded protein: CASSPKLAGDSYNEQFF.

The chain uses TRBV7-2 and TRBJ1-4; D possibly corresponds to TRBD1 (5 bases). This CDR3 comprises 13 residues. Per the germline V gene, CDR1 is SGHTA and CDR2 is FQGNSA. V lost 5 bases and J lost 10, with 14 bases in between. CDR3 sequence reads: CASSPERRGKLFF. The CDR3 DNA reads as TGTGCCAGCAGCCCTGAGAGGAGGGGAAAACTGTTTTTT.

In this sample, this clone turned up a few times. V gene TRBV4-3 combines with J gene TRBJ1-3, with TRBD1 identical over 7 bases. Germline loops: CDR1 LGHNA, CDR2 YSLEER. With 0 bases clipped from V and 4 bases from J, the junction kept 9 bases outside the gene matches. The CDR3 contains 17 residues. The CDR3 DNA sequence: TGCGCCAGCAGCCAAGAATATCACAGGGGAATAGGAAACACCATATATTTT. Its translation is CASSQEYHRGIGNTIYF.

This chain links TRBV6-5 with TRBJ2-1, with 7 nucleotides matching TRBD2. CDR1 and CDR2 (germline): MNHEY, SVGAGI. The trim removed 5 bases at V and 6 bases at J, leaving 4 bases unmatched. The CDR3 sequence is 13 residues long. CDR3 region: CASSGGGVNEQFF. In nucleotides, the CDR3 is TGTGCCAGCAGTGGTGGGGGGGTCAATGAGCAGTTCTTC.

The genes are TRBV9 and TRBJ2-1; D ambiguous. CDR1 is SGDLS and CDR2 is YYNGEE in the germline V gene. The CDR3 has 11 amino acids. Trimming pared 3 bases from V and 6 bases from J, leaving 4 bases between. Here the CDR3 reads CASSARNEQFF. The CDR3 DNA sequence: TGTGCCAGCAGCGCGCGCAATGAGCAGTTCTTC.

V is TRBV2 and J is TRBJ2-5, with 7 bases lining up with TRBD1. V was clipped by 7 bases and J by 4 bases; unmatched bases: 6. The CDR3 runs to 13 residues. CDR1 is SNHLY and CDR2 is FYNNEI in the germline V gene. CDR3 coding DNA: TGTGCCAGCACGACAGGGAGAGGAGAGACCCAGTACTTC. Amino acids: CASTTGRGETQYF.

The chain combines TRBV2 with TRBJ1-5; no firm D call. V was cut by 6 bases and J by 0 bases, with 9 bases left in between. Germline CDR1 and CDR2: SNHLY and FYNNEI. This CDR3 region has 14 residues. In nucleotides, the CDR3 is TGTGCCAGCAGGGTACATTATAGCAATCAGCCCCAGCATTTT. It is translated as CASRVHYSNQPQHF.

The J gene is TRBJ1-1, the V gene TRBV5-1; possible D gene TRBD1, 6 bases. Deletions cut 2 bases from V and 0 bases from J, with 8 bases between. The CDR3 runs to 14 residues. Germline values: CDR1 SGHRS, CDR2 YFSETQ. The CDR3 spells CASSFRGLNTEAFF. The CDR3 DNA sequence: TGCGCCAGCAGCTTCAGGGGCTTGAACACTGAAGCTTTCTTT. Filled out from reference TRBV5-1 and TRBJ1-1, the complete variable domain reads KAGVTQTPRYLIKTRGQQVTLSCSPISGHRSVSWYQQTPGQGLQFLFEYFSETQRNKGNFPGRFSGRQFSNSRSEMNVSTLELGDSALYLCASSFRGLNTEAFFGQGTRLTVV.

This chain links TRBV4-2 with TRBJ1-6; D is perhaps TRBD1 (5 bases). There are 14 residues in the CDR3. Germline CDR1 LGHNA, CDR2 YNFKEQ. V was clipped by 0 bases and J by 9 bases, with 9 bases between them. CDR3 bases: TGTGCCAGCAGCCAAGACAGGGTTGGTTCACCCCTCCACTTT. It is translated as CASSQDRVGSPLHF.

This chain joins TRBV5-4 and TRBJ2-2; TRBD1 matches at 11 bases. The CDR3 consists of 16 residues. CDR1 and CDR2 from the germline V gene are SGHNT and YYREEE (reference sequence). J gave up 3 bases and V 3 bases, and 4 bases lay outside the gene matches. CDR3 sequence (DNA): TGTGCCAGCAGCTCGAGGACAGGGGGCGACACCGGGGAGCTGTTTTTT. It yields the protein CASSSRTGGDTGELFF.

This clone came up once. The chain carries TRBV7-3 and TRBJ2-3; TRBD1 matches 10 bases. The V gene end was trimmed by 3 bases and the J gene end by 1 base; junction bases not matched to a gene: 4. The CDR3 contains 16 residues. Germline V CDR1 and CDR2: SGHTA, FQGTGA. CDR3 DNA: TGTGCCAGCAGCTTGCGACAGGGGGCCGGCACAGATACGCAGTATTTT. Translated, it gives CASSLRQGAGTDTQYF.

The V and J genes are TRBV5-1 and TRBJ2-1, with D perhaps matching TRBD2 (6 bases). V lost 3 bases and J lost 5, with 18 bases in between. Germline loops: CDR1 SGHRS, CDR2 YFSETQ. The CDR3 runs to 16 residues. CDR3 DNA: TGCGCCAGCAGCTACGGAGGGACCCCGGGGCACAATGAGCAGTTCTTC. Translating it yields CASSYGGTPGHNEQFF.

This chain links TRBV2 with TRBJ2-5, with 11 bases fitting TRBD1. The CDR3 covers 14 residues. Unmatched junction bases numbered 9, after V lost 10 bases and J lost 5 bases. CDR1 and CDR2 from the germline V gene are SNHLY and FYNNEI. CDR3 nucleotides: TGTGCCACCCGGACAGGGGGCGCGTGGGAGACCCAGTACTTC. Amino acids: CATRTGGAWETQYF.

The CDR3: CATMTAGAYNEQFF. CDR3 coding DNA: TGTGCCACCATGACAGCGGGGGCCTACAATGAGCAGTTCTTC. The chain joins TRBV6-1 to TRBJ2-1; 8 bases agree with TRBD2. The germline V gene has CDR1 MNHNS and CDR2 SASEGT. The junction had 7 bases not matched to a gene; V was cut back by 10 bases and J by 2 bases. This CDR3 region has 14 residues.